These 21 T cell receptor beta chains came from one sample sequenced in a study of a mutant IDH1 vaccine in newly diagnosed glioma. These receptors' targets are unknown. Profiled with immunoSEQ multiplex PCR; TCRdb holds only in-frame clones, not every one. Counted here are tens of thousands of clones, about 79% occurring once; the ten biggest clones make up 5% to 6%. Stated time point: week 47, end of study. Vaccinated patients received 300 ug of mutant IDH1 20-mer peptide per dose, with topical imiquimod. The sequencing here drew on PBMCs, taken from a glioma patient whose treatment included an IDH1 peptide vaccine. The receptors derive from a man aged 45-65 years with glioma.

This clone was recorded at least ten times. This sequence joins TRBV19 and TRBJ2-3, with D tentatively TRBD1 (6 bases). CDR1 is LNHDA, CDR2 SQIVND, per germline (reference sequence). The CDR3 consists of 14 residues. Trimming pared 8 bases from V and 0 bases from J, leaving 12 bases between. The CDR3 nucleotides are TGTGCCAGTCGGACAGTTTCTAGCACAGATACGCAGTATTTT. This gives the protein CASRTVSSTDTQYF.

This clone occurred a few times. The genes are TRBV4-2 and TRBJ1-4; D gene unclear. Germline CDR1 and CDR2: LGHNA and YNFKEQ. V lost 2 bases to trimming and J lost 5 bases, with 6 bases between them. This CDR3 has 13 amino acids. CDR3 sequence reads: CASSQNQNEKLFF. The CDR3 region has the DNA TGTGCCAGCAGCCAAAACCAGAATGAAAAACTGTTTTTT.

A few counts support this clone. This chain connects TRBV4-1 to TRBJ2-1; possible D gene TRBD1, 6 bases. Germline V lookup: CDR1 MGHRA, CDR2 YSYEKL. There are 14 residues in the CDR3. V gave up 0 bases and J gave up 8 bases, with 11 bases separating them. The CDR3 nucleotides are TGCGCCAGCAGCCAAGAGGGTCGGACAGATGAGCAGTTCTTC. The encoded protein is CASSQEGRTDEQFF.

V and J are TRBV14 and TRBJ2-2, with D unclear. In germline, CDR1 is SGHDN, CDR2 FVKESK. Trimming removed 2 bases at V and 7 bases at J, with 8 bases between. The CDR3 contains 13 residues. The CDR3 is CASSQLDGGELFF. The CDR3 DNA sequence: TGTGCCAGCAGCCAATTGGACGGCGGGGAGCTGTTTTTT.

V gene TRBV14 combines with J gene TRBJ1-3; D is perhaps TRBD1 (5 bases). Germline loops: CDR1 SGHDN, CDR2 FVKESK. This CDR3 spans 13 amino acids. The V end lost 0 bases, the J end lost 7 bases, and 7 bases lay between the germline ends. The CDR3 DNA sequence: TGTGCCAGCAGCCAAGATCGGGGGAACACCATATATTTT. Amino acid sequence: CASSQDRGNTIYF.

V gene TRBV10-1 combines with J gene TRBJ1-4; 9 nucleotides line up with TRBD1. The CDR3 is made up of 14 amino acids. J was trimmed by 8 bases and V by 6 bases; bases with no gene match: 7. The V gene's germline CDR1 is WNHNN and CDR2 SYGVQD (reference sequence). This CDR3 reads CASSAGTGREKLFF. CDR3 nucleotides: TGCGCCAGCAGCGCCGGGACAGGGAGGGAAAAACTGTTTTTT.

The chain couples TRBV15 to TRBJ2-1; D uncertain. This CDR3 contains 16 residues. Germline V gene data show CDR1 as LNHNV and CDR2 as YYDKDF (reference sequence). Trimming stripped 1 base from V and 0 bases from J, with 10 bases between. CDR3 sequence (DNA): TGTGCCACCAGCAGAGGGGCGGCGAGCTCCTACAATGAGCAGTTCTTC. This encodes CATSRGAASSYNEQFF.

The chain links TRBV6-5 to TRBJ2-1, with D hard to call. V lost 2 bases and J 5 bases, leaving 16 bases between the germline ends. The CDR3 is 16 amino acids. The germline V gene has CDR1 MNHEY and CDR2 SVGAGI. CDR3 sequence reads: CASSYQALRTNNEQFF. DNA for the CDR3: TGTGCCAGCAGTTACCAGGCGCTAAGGACGAACAATGAGCAGTTCTTC.

The V gene is TRBV13, the J gene TRBJ2-7, with 8 bases that match TRBD1. Germline V CDR1 and CDR2: PRHDT, FYEKMQ (reference sequence). The CDR3 has 15 residues. With 5 bases clipped from V and 4 bases from J, the junction kept 10 bases outside the gene matches. In DNA form, the CDR3 reads TGTGCCAGCAGCCCGAGACAGGGGAGGACGTACGAGCAGTACTTC. Translated, it gives CASSPRQGRTYEQYF. The full variable domain, completed using reference TRBV13 and TRBJ2-7, is AAGVIQSPRHLIKEKRETATLKCYPIPRHDTVYWYQQGPGQDPQFLISFYEKMQSDKGSIPDRFSAQQFSDYHSELNMSSLELGDSALYFCASSPRQGRTYEQYFGPGTRLTVT.

Written as DNA, the CDR3 is TGTGCCAGCAGCCTAGAGGGCCCTGTGGGTGGCTACGAGCAGTACTTC. Residues: CASSLEGPVGGYEQYF. V usage is TRBV5-8 and J usage is TRBJ2-7; D perhaps matches TRBD2 (5 bases). V was trimmed by 4 bases and J by 3 bases, leaving 20 bases between them. This CDR3 is 16 amino acids long. Germline CDR1 SGHTS, CDR2 YDEGEE.

The chain carries TRBV5-4 and TRBJ2-7, with D perhaps being TRBD1 or TRBD2 (5 bases each). The ends were cut back, 3 bases at V and 2 bases at J, with 9 bases in the middle. This CDR3 spans 13 amino acids. Germline loops: CDR1 SGHNT, CDR2 YYREEE (reference sequence). In DNA form, the CDR3 reads TGTGCCAGCAGCTCCCAGGGACCCTACGAGCAGTACTTC. It codes for CASSSQGPYEQYF.

The CDR3 loop is CASSDTLREEKLFF. CDR3 sequence (DNA): TGTGCCAGCAGTGACACCCTTCGTGAGGAAAAACTGTTTTTT. The chain combines TRBV6-6 with TRBJ1-4; D not resolved. CDR1 and CDR2 from the germline V gene are MNHNY and SVGAGI (reference sequence). The CDR3 totals 14 residues. V was pared by 5 bases and J by 8 bases, with 15 bases between.

The chain recombines TRBV10-1 with TRBJ2-1; 13 bases line up with TRBD2. Trimming cost V 6 bases and J 7 bases; bases outside gene matches: 6. Germline V gene lookup returns CDR1 WNHNN and CDR2 SYGVQD (reference sequence). CDR3 length equals 15 residues. The CDR3 bases are TGCGCCAGCAGCCCTGGACTAGCGGGGGTGAATGAGCAGTTCTTC. Its translation: CASSPGLAGVNEQFF.

This chain uses TRBV9 with TRBJ2-3, with 7 nucleotides matching TRBD2. Germline V gene sequence: CDR1 SGDLS, CDR2 YYNGEE. The length of the CDR3 is 15 residues. V was pared by 0 bases and J by 1 base, with 2 bases of the junction left unmatched. The CDR3 sequence: CASSVEAGRTDTQYF. The DNA for the CDR3 is TGTGCCAGCAGCGTAGAAGCGGGGCGCACAGATACGCAGTATTTT.

The V and J genes are TRBV6-1 and TRBJ1-5, with D perhaps matching TRBD1 (5 bases). V was shortened by 4 bases and J by 4 bases, with 8 bases between the two germline ends. Per the germline V gene, CDR1 is MNHNS and CDR2 is SASEGT. CDR3 length: 13 amino acids. CDR3 residues: CASSVDRNQPQHF. CDR3 sequence (DNA): TGTGCCAGCAGTGTTGACAGAAATCAGCCCCAGCATTTT.

The chain is built from TRBV20-1 and TRBJ1-5; D gene unclear. Germline lookup yields CDR1 DFQATT and CDR2 SNEGSKA (reference sequence). The germline V and J ends were trimmed by 0 bases and 9 bases, with 6 bases remaining between them. This CDR3 is 11 amino acids long. CDR3 amino acids: CSARDSGPQHF. The CDR3, as DNA: TGCAGTGCTAGAGATAGTGGGCCCCAGCATTTT.

This chain joins TRBV4-1 and TRBJ1-2, with TRBD1 identical over 10 bases. The CDR3 consists of 16 residues. CDR1 is MGHRA and CDR2 is YSYEKL in the germline V gene. The V gene end was trimmed by 0 bases and the J gene end by 8 bases; junction bases not matched to a gene: 9. In DNA form, the CDR3 reads TGCGCCAGCAGCCAAGATGGGACAGGGGACGGAGGAGGCTACACCTTC. The encoded protein is CASSQDGTGDGGGYTF.

The chain is built from TRBV6-6 and TRBJ1-1; TRBD1 agrees at 7 bases. The CDR3 length is 14 residues. Germline V CDR1 and CDR2: MNHNY, SVGAGI (reference sequence). V was pared by 6 bases and J by 2 bases, with 6 bases of the junction left unmatched. CDR3 sequence: CASSPGTENTEAFF. CDR3 bases: TGTGCCAGCAGCCCCGGGACAGAAAACACTGAAGCTTTCTTT.

The chain recombines TRBV10-3 with TRBJ2-7; D uncertain. The germline V gene has CDR1 ENHRY and CDR2 SYGVKD. Between the trimmed V and J ends, which lost 5 bases and 5 bases, there was a span of 10 bases. This CDR3 is built from 12 residues. The DNA of the CDR3 is TGTGCCATCAGTCAGTACACTGACGAGCAGTACTTC. Amino acids: CAISQYTDEQYF.

V usage is TRBV19 and J usage is TRBJ2-1; 8 nucleotides line up with TRBD2. Losses at the gene ends were 9 bases for V and 3 bases for J; bases not matched to a gene: 10. The CDR3 contains 15 residues. Germline CDR1 reads LNHDA; CDR2 reads SQIVND (reference sequence). The CDR3, as DNA: TGTGCCAGCAGGCCCCGGGAGGGCATCTACAATGAGCAGTTCTTC. Protein product: CASRPREGIYNEQFF.

This chain joins TRBV5-6 and TRBJ2-5, with 8 bases fitting TRBD2. Germline V lookup: CDR1 SGHDT, CDR2 YYEEEE. V lost 1 base and J lost 4; bases outside the gene matches: 6. The CDR3 totals 15 residues. CDR3: CASSLSGLAGETQYF. In DNA form, the CDR3 reads TGTGCCAGCAGCTTGTCAGGACTAGCTGGAGAGACCCAGTACTTC.